The 28 T cell receptor beta chains given below trace back to one sample, sequenced in a study of neurological immune-mediated disorders. MiXCR was run by TCRdb on the 5' RACE reads, yielding one entry per CDR3 protein. The repertoire holds some 80,000 distinct CDR3 sequences, approximately 6% seen once, with 6.5% to 9% in the top ten. The time point: longitudinal time-point 2. The source material was PBMCs. These receptors came from a woman aged 55-69 years with multiple sclerosis.

This clonotype was found many times. This CDR3 reads CASSGALAGSNEQFF. CDR3 nucleotide sequence: TGTGCCAGCAGCGGAGCCCTAGCGGGGAGTAATGAGCAGTTCTTC. The V and J genes are TRBV2 and TRBJ2-1, with 9 positions matching TRBD2. The CDR3 covers 15 residues. The ends lost 6 bases at V and 7 bases at J; junction bases unmatched: 10. The germline CDR1 and CDR2 sequences are SNHLY and FYNNEI.

The chain combines TRBV6-2 or TRBV6-3 with TRBJ2-1; 9 bases agree with TRBD1. Germline V gives CDR1 MNHEY, CDR2 SVGEGT. The CDR3 consists of 14 residues. Trimming removed 7 bases from V and 9 bases from J; junction bases left unmatched: 10. CDR3 sequence reads: CASNTGTGRLEQFF. The DNA for the CDR3 is TGTGCCAGCAACACCGGGACAGGGCGGCTTGAGCAGTTCTTC.

This clonotype was recorded many times. The chain combines TRBV12-3 or TRBV12-4 with TRBJ2-5; D ambiguous. V was clipped by 6 bases and J by 1 base, with 12 bases between them. This CDR3 has 14 residues. CDR3 coding DNA: TGTGCCAGCAGCCCCCTAAACATCCAAGAGACCCAGTACTTC. Its protein product is CASSPLNIQETQYF.

This clonotype was recorded at least ten times. The genes are TRBV29-1 and TRBJ2-7, with a possible D match to TRBD1 (6 bases). The V gene lost 3 bases and the J gene lost 6 bases, with 18 bases spanning the gap. The CDR3 is made up of 14 amino acids. CDR1 is SQVTM and CDR2 is ANQGSEA in the germline V gene. CDR3 protein: CSVDLVGASSEQYF. In nucleotides, the CDR3 is TGCAGCGTTGATTTGGTGGGGGCCTCGTCCGAGCAGTACTTC.

This clonotype was counted at least ten times. The chain is built from TRBV5-1 and TRBJ1-1; 7 bases align to TRBD1. The CDR3 is 15 residues long. Germline loops: CDR1 SGHRS, CDR2 YFSETQ. The ends lost 4 bases at V and 1 base at J; junction bases unmatched: 7. The CDR3 DNA is TGCGCCAGCAGCGTACTAAGGACAGGGAACACTGAAGCTTTCTTT. Its protein product is CASSVLRTGNTEAFF.

This clonotype was detected ten times or more. The chain couples TRBV11-1 to TRBJ2-3; TRBD1 matches 8 bases. Germline CDR1 and CDR2: SGHAT and FQDESV (reference sequence). With 2 bases clipped from V and 0 bases from J, the junction kept 16 bases outside the gene matches. CDR3 length: 20 residues. The CDR3 DNA reads as TGTGCCAGCAGCTTAACGGCCCGCAGGGGGCCGGGGCTAAGCACAGATACGCAGTATTTT. Translating gives CASSLTARRGPGLSTDTQYF.

This clonotype has ten or more counts. This chain connects TRBV5-5 to TRBJ1-1; D perhaps matches TRBD1 (5 bases). The V gene lost 2 bases and the J gene lost 4 bases, with 15 bases spanning the gap. Germline assignment: CDR1 SGHKS and CDR2 YYEKEE (reference sequence). The CDR3 runs to 15 residues. The CDR3 bases are TGTGCCAGCAGCTTCGTACCGGAAGGGGTCACTGAAGCTTTCTTT. As protein: CASSFVPEGVTEAFF.

The table lists this clonotype with many counts. V gene TRBV20-1 combines with J gene TRBJ1-4, with a tentative D call TRBD1 (5 bases). CDR1 and CDR2 from the germline V gene are DFQATT and SNEGSKA (reference sequence). The V and J ends lost 2 bases and 0 bases respectively, with 7 bases between them. The CDR3 consists of 14 residues. The CDR3 DNA follows: TGCAGTGCTAGATACAGGCCAACTAATGAAAAACTGTTTTTT. This codes for CSARYRPTNEKLFF.

This clonotype was seen at least ten times. The V gene is TRBV5-1, the J gene TRBJ2-5, with a tentative D call TRBD1 (5 bases). With 1 base removed from V and 2 bases from J, the gap between germline ends came to 9 bases. Germline-derived CDR1 and CDR2 are SGHRS and YFSETQ. The CDR3 length is 14 residues. Here the CDR3 DNA reads TGCGCCAGCAGCTTGACGGCAGGGCAAGAGACCCAGTACTTC. This codes for CASSLTAGQETQYF.

This clonotype was recorded many times. The chain links TRBV6-6 to TRBJ2-1; 9 bases fit TRBD2. Per the germline V gene, CDR1 is MNHNY and CDR2 is SVGAGI (reference sequence). The CDR3 totals 15 residues. With V trimmed by 2 bases and J by 5 bases, 4 bases remained unmatched. Here the CDR3 DNA reads TGTGCCAGCAGTTACCCAGCGGGGGGCCACAATGAGCAGTTCTTC. The encoded protein is CASSYPAGGHNEQFF.

This clonotype was picked up many times. V gene TRBV5-8 combines with J gene TRBJ1-5; 8 bases agree with TRBD1. With 4 bases clipped from V and 7 bases from J, the junction kept 4 bases outside the gene matches. In germline, CDR1 is SGHTS, CDR2 YDEGEE. The CDR3 loop spans 13 amino acids. CDR3 coding DNA: TGTGCCAGCAGCCAACAGGGGGTCCAGCCCCAGCATTTT. Amino acid sequence: CASSQQGVQPQHF.

This clonotype was observed many times. The chain uses TRBV4-1 and TRBJ1-2, with D tentatively TRBD1 (5 bases). In germline, CDR1 is MGHRA, CDR2 YSYEKL. V lost 4 bases, J lost 7 bases, and 7 bases lay in between. The CDR3 extends over 11 amino acids. The CDR3 reads CASSPGGGYTF. The CDR3 DNA is TGCGCCAGCAGCCCGGGGGGTGGCTACACCTTC.

This clonotype appeared many times. The chain carries TRBV6-5 and TRBJ2-2, with no clear D. This CDR3 has 13 residues. Per the germline V gene, CDR1 is MNHEY and CDR2 is SVGAGI. The V end lost 2 bases, the J end lost 9 bases, and 10 bases lay between the germline ends. CDR3 residues: CASSYAAPWELFF. The CDR3 nucleotides read TGTGCCAGCAGTTACGCGGCACCCTGGGAGCTGTTTTTT.

This clonotype appeared many times. The chain joins TRBV6-5 to TRBJ1-2; D not resolved. In germline, CDR1 is MNHEY, CDR2 SVGAGI. Trimming stripped 6 bases from V and 8 bases from J, with 13 bases between. CDR3 size: 12 residues. The CDR3, as DNA: TGTGCCAGCAGCACCCGGCCGGGCGGCTACACCTTC. Residues: CASSTRPGGYTF.

This clonotype came up many times. The genes are TRBV7-2 and TRBJ1-1; D gene ambiguous. Germline V gene data show CDR1 as SGHTA and CDR2 as FQGNSA. Trimming stripped 6 bases from V and 7 bases from J, with 15 bases between. The CDR3 sequence is 13 residues long. The CDR3 loop reads CASRRISLGEAFF. CDR3 nucleotides: TGTGCCAGCAGGAGGATCAGTCTCGGTGAAGCTTTCTTT. The entire variable domain, with the rest obtained from reference TRBV7-2 and TRBJ1-1, is as follows: GAGVSQSPSNKVTEKGKDVELRCDPISGHTALYWYRQSLGQGLEFLIYFQGNSAPDKSGLPSDRFSAERTGGSVSTLTIQRTQQEDSAVYLCASRRISLGEAFFGQGTRLTVV.

This clonotype was picked up many times. V is TRBV20-1 and J is TRBJ2-4; 12 bases are a match to TRBD1. The CDR3 is 17 amino acids. After removal of 5 bases from V and 4 bases from J, the junction contained 12 bases not matched to a gene. The germline V gene encodes CDR1 DFQATT and CDR2 SNEGSKA (reference sequence). The CDR3 protein is CSARDRGRNVGKNIQYF. The CDR3 nucleotides are TGCAGTGCTCGGGACAGGGGGCGCAACGTCGGGAAAAACATTCAGTACTTC.

This clonotype has at least ten counts. This rearrangement joins TRBV20-1 to TRBJ2-6; D gene ambiguous. The CDR3 loop spans 17 amino acids. Trimming took off 0 bases at V and 2 bases at J, with 14 bases between the two ends. Per germline, CDR1 DFQATT and CDR2 SNEGSKA (reference sequence). The CDR3 coding sequence is TGCAGTGCTAGAGACCCAGCCCGGGTTCCTGGGGCCAACGTCCTGACTTTC. Translated: CSARDPARVPGANVLTF.

This clonotype was found many times. The CDR3 DNA reads TGTGCCAGCAGCATATCAGGGAAAACTGAAGCTTTCTTT. This translates into CASSISGKTEAFF. The chain has TRBV5-5 and TRBJ1-1, with a possible D match to TRBD1 (5 bases). This CDR3 contains 13 residues. The ends were cut back, 4 bases at V and 5 bases at J, with 12 bases in the middle. Germline lookup yields CDR1 SGHKS and CDR2 YYEKEE (reference sequence).

At least ten counts were recorded for this clonotype. The chain couples TRBV5-5 to TRBJ2-7; D not certain. The germline V gene has CDR1 SGHKS and CDR2 YYEKEE (reference sequence). Trimming removed 3 bases at V and 5 bases at J, with 9 bases between. CDR3 size: 12 residues. This chain's CDR3 is CASSWGPNEQYF. The CDR3 DNA reads as TGTGCCAGCAGCTGGGGTCCGAACGAGCAGTACTTC.

This clonotype was observed at least ten times. This chain connects TRBV5-8 to TRBJ1-6, with D unresolved. CDR3 length: 17 residues. Trimming removed 6 bases from V and 0 bases from J, with 16 bases in between. CDR1 and CDR2 (germline): SGHTS, YDEGEE. CDR3 in amino acids: CASNSPGSSSYNSPLHF. CDR3 bases: TGTGCCAGCAACTCTCCGGGCTCCAGCTCCTATAATTCACCCCTCCACTTT.

This clonotype was recorded at least ten times. This sequence joins TRBV20-1 and TRBJ2-1; 11 bases map to TRBD2. Looked up from germline, CDR1 is DFQATT and CDR2 is SNEGSKA (reference sequence). The CDR3 has 17 residues. The trim removed 1 base at V and 0 bases at J, leaving 5 bases unmatched. This chain's CDR3 is CSARALAGGSSYNEQFF. CDR3 coding DNA: TGCAGTGCTAGAGCTCTAGCGGGGGGTAGCTCCTACAATGAGCAGTTCTTC.

This clonotype was seen at least ten times. The CDR3 sequence: CASSSGTGATSYEQYF. The CDR3 DNA sequence: TGCGCCAGCAGCTCTGGGACAGGGGCTACATCCTACGAGCAGTACTTC. The chain recombines TRBV5-1 with TRBJ2-7, with 10 bases lining up with TRBD1. This CDR3 is built from 16 residues. With 3 bases clipped from V and 1 base from J, the junction kept 7 bases outside the gene matches. Germline lookup yields CDR1 SGHRS and CDR2 YFSETQ.

The sample holds one count of this clonotype. The junction differs from germline at one of its ends, possibly a read error. The gene calls are TRBV12-3 or TRBV12-4 and TRBJ1-1, with D tentatively TRBD1 (5 bases). The CDR3 runs 14 residues. CDR3 sequence: CATSLVLGVTEAFF. The CDR3 DNA reads as TGTGCCACCAGTTTAGTTCTGGGGGTCACTGAAGCTTTCTTT.

In its sample, this clonotype was seen many times. The V call is TRBV12-3 or TRBV12-4, the J call TRBJ2-1; a possible D gene is TRBD1 (6 bases). The CDR3 is 15 amino acids. V was cut by 2 bases and J by 5 bases, with 13 bases left in between. The chain's CDR3 is CASSLPVRGNNEQFF. The CDR3 nucleotides are TGTGCCAGCAGTTTACCAGTGAGGGGGAACAATGAGCAGTTCTTC.

This clonotype came up many times. This sequence joins TRBV5-1 and TRBJ2-2; 7 positions agree with TRBD1. Germline values: CDR1 SGHRS, CDR2 YFSETQ. V gave up 0 bases and J gave up 3 bases; unmatched junction bases: 5. This CDR3 has 16 residues. The CDR3 region is CASSLEGALDTGELFF. CDR3 nucleotide sequence: TGCGCCAGCAGCTTGGAGGGGGCGCTGGACACCGGGGAGCTGTTTTTT.

Many counts were recorded for this clonotype. The V call is TRBV9, the J call TRBJ2-5; no reliable D call. Germline-derived CDR1 and CDR2 are SGDLS and YYNGEE. This CDR3 has 12 residues. V was shortened by 3 bases and J by 3 bases, with 6 bases between the two germline ends. CDR3 bases: TGTGCCAGCAGCGGGGGTGAAGAGACCCAGTACTTC. As protein: CASSGGEETQYF.

The sample holds many counts of this clonotype. The CDR3: CSVEDPGQVQFF. CDR3 bases: TGCAGCGTTGAAGATCCGGGACAGGTACAGTTCTTC. V is TRBV29-1 and J is TRBJ2-1, with 8 bases matching TRBD1. The junction had 5 bases not matched to a gene; V was cut back by 0 bases and J by 13 bases. Per germline, CDR1 SQVTM and CDR2 ANQGSEA. The CDR3 is 12 residues long.

This clonotype was counted ten times or more. V and J are TRBV5-1 and TRBJ1-1; the D is unclear. With 0 bases removed from V and 8 bases from J, the gap between germline ends came to 8 bases. Germline V gives CDR1 SGHRS, CDR2 YFSETQ. The CDR3 contains 12 residues. The DNA of the CDR3 is TGCGCCAGCAGCTTGGATCGAGGAGAAGCTTTCTTT. It translates to CASSLDRGEAFF.